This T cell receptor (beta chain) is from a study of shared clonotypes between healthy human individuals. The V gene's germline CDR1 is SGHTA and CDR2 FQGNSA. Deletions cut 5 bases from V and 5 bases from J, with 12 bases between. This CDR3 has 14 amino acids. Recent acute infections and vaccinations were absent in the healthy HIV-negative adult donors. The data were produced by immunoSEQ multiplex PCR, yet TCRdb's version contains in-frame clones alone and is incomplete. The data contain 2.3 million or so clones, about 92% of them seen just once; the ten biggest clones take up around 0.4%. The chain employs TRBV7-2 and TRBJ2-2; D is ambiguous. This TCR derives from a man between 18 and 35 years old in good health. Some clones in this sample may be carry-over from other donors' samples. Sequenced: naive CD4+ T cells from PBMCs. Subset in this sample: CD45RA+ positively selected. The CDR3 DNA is TGTGCCAGCAGCCAGATACGAAGGACCGGGGAGCTGTTTTTT. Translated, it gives CASSQIRRTGELFF.